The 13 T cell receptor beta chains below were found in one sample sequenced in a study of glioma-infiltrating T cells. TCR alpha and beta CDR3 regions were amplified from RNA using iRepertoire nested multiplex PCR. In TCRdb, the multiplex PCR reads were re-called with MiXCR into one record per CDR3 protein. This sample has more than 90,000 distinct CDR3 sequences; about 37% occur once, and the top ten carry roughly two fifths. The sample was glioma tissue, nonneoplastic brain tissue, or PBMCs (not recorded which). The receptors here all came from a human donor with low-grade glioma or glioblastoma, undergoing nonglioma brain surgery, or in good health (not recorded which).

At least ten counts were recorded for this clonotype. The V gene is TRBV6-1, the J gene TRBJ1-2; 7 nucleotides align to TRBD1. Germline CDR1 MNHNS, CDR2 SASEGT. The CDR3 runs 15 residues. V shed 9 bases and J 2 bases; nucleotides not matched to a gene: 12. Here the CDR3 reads CASRRDRESNYGYTF. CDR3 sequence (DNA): TGTGCCAGTAGGAGGGACAGAGAGTCGAACTATGGCTACACCTTC.

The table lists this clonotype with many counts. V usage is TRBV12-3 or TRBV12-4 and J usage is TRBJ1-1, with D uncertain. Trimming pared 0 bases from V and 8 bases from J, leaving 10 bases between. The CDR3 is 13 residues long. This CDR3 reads CASSLAFGLEAFF. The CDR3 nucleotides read TGTGCCAGCAGTTTAGCGTTTGGGTTGGAAGCTTTCTTT.

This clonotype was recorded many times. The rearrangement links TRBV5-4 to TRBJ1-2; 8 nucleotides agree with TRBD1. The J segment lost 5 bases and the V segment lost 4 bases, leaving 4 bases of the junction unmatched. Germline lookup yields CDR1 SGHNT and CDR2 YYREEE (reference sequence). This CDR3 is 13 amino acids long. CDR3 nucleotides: TGTGCCAGCAGCCCAGGGGGCGAGTATGGCTACACCTTC. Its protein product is CASSPGGEYGYTF.

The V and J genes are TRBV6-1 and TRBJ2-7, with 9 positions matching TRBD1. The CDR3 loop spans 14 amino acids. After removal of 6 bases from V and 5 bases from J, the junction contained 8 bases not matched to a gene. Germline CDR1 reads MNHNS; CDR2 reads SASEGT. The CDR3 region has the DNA TGTGCCAGCAGCCGATCGGGACAGGGCCACGAGCAGTACTTC. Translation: CASSRSGQGHEQYF.

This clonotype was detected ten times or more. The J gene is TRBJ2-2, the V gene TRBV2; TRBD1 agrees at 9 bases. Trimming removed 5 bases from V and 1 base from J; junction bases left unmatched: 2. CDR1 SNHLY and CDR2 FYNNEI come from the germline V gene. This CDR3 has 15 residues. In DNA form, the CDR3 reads TGTGCCAGCAGTCCGGGACAGGGGAACACCGGGGAGCTGTTTTTT. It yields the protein CASSPGQGNTGELFF.

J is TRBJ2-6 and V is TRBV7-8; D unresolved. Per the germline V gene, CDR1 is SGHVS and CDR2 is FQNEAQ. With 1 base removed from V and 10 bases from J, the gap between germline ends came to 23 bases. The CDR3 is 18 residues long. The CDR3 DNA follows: TGTGCCAGCAGCTTAGTCCCAGTTGAGAGCTCTGGGGTTAACGTCCTGACTTTC. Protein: CASSLVPVESSGVNVLTF.

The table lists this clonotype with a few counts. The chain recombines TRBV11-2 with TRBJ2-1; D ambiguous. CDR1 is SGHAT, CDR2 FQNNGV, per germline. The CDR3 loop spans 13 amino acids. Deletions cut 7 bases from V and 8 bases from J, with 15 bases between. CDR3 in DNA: TGTGCCAGCACCCCGTCCGGGTTCTATGAGCAGTTCTTC. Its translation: CASTPSGFYEQFF.

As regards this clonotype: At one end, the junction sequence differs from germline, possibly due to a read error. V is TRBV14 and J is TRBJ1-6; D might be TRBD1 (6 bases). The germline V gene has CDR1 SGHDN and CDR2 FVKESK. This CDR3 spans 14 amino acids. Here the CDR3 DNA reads TGTGCCAGCAGCCAAGGACAGGTTTTTCCACCCCTCCATTTT. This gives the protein CASSQGQVFPPLHF.

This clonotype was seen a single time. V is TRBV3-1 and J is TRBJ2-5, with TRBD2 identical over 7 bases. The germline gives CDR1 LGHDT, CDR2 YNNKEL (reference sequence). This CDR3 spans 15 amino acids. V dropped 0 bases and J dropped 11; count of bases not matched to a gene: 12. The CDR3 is CASSQEPSGQEKQYF. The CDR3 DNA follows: TGTGCCAGCAGCCAAGAGCCTAGCGGTCAAGAGAAACAGTACTTC.

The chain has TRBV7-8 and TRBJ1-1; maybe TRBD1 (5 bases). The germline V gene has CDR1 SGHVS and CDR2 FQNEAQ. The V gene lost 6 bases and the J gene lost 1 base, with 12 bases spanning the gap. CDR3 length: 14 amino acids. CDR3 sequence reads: CASRAGQSNTEAFF. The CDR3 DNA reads TGTGCCAGCAGAGCAGGGCAGTCGAACACTGAAGCTTTCTTT.

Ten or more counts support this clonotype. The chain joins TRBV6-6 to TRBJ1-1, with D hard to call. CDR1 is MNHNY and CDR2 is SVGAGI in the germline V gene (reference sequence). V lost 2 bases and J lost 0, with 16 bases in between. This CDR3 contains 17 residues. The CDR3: CASSYPQGPNLNTEAFF. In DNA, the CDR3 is TGTGCCAGCAGTTACCCTCAAGGGCCAAACCTGAACACTGAAGCTTTCTTT.

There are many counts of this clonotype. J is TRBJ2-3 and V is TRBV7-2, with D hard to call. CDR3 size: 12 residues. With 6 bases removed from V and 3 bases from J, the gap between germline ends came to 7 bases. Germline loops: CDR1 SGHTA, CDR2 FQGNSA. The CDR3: CASSASTDTQYF. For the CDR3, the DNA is TGTGCCAGCAGTGCCTCAACAGATACGCAGTATTTT.

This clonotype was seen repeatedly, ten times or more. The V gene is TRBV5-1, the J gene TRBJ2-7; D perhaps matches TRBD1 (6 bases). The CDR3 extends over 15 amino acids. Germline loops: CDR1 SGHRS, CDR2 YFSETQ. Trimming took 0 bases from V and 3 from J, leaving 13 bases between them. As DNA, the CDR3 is TGCGCCAGCAGCTTGGCCCCCGGGACAATCTACGAGCAGTACTTC. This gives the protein CASSLAPGTIYEQYF.